This TCR beta chain emerged from a study of blood T cell repertoires in COVID-19. On the study more broadly: Samples came from the United States, Italy and Spain, spanning acute and convalescent COVID-19. Nucleic acid was either cDNA or gDNA, and it came from T cells, B-cell-depleted T cells, or PBMCs.

The V gene lost 0 bases and the J gene lost 4 bases, with 13 bases spanning the gap. Germline CDR1 is SGDLS and CDR2 is YYNGEE. The CDR3 runs to 15 residues. As processed by the authors: Amplifying reference gene primers gave estimates of nucleated cell counts. The assay was immunoSEQ multiplex PCR, and TCRdb's table has in-frame clones only and misses some. D and trimming were read from the DNA, whereas the V and J calls and clone size are those reported in that table. The table shows 200,000 to 250,000 clones, with 75% to 85% occurring only once. Sequencing was carried out using peripheral blood. The chain combines TRBV9 with TRBJ1-1; a possible D gene is TRBD1 (5 bases). This sequence was found in a woman aged 40-49 years who had recovered from COVID-19. The CDR3: CASSVVPGRGTEAFF. The CDR3 DNA is TGTGCCAGCAGCGTAGTGCCGGGGAGGGGCACTGAAGCTTTCTTT. The variable domain in full, completed from reference TRBV9 and TRBJ1-1, reads DSGVTQTPKHLITATGQRVTLRCSPRSGDLSVYWYQQSLDQGLQFLIQYYNGEERAKGNILERFSAQQFPDLHSELNLSSLELGDSALYFCASSVVPGRGTEAFFGQGTRLTVV.